Below are 2 T cell receptor beta chains sequenced from a single sample in a study of T cell responses to AZD1222 COVID-19 vaccine. Only in-frame clones appear in the TCRdb table, and some are missing; sequencing was by immunoSEQ multiplex PCR. The sample yields roughly 81,000 clones, about 86% seen once. The specimen was peripheral blood, collected on day 0 of AZD1222 vaccination. These receptor sequences come from an adult in good health.

The V call is TRBV11-3, the J call TRBJ2-5, with TRBD1 matching over 10 bases. With V trimmed by 5 bases and J by 5 bases, 8 bases remained unmatched. The germline V gene encodes CDR1 SGHNT and CDR2 YENEEA. CDR3 length equals 15 residues. This CDR3 is CASSARQGAVETQYF. Here the CDR3 DNA reads TGTGCCAGCAGCGCACGACAGGGGGCTGTGGAGACCCAGTACTTC.

The chain carries TRBV5-4 and TRBJ2-3, with unresolved D. Germline CDR1 and CDR2: SGHNT and YYREEE (reference sequence). This CDR3 comprises 12 residues. V shed 7 bases and J shed 1 base, with 7 bases lying between them. CDR3 sequence: CASGSGTDTQYF. The CDR3 DNA reads as TGTGCCAGCGGCTCCGGCACAGATACGCAGTATTTT.